This TCR beta chain originates from a study of cytomegalovirus exposure and HLA in healthy donors. The CDR3 length is 14 residues. Germline V gene lookup returns CDR1 MNHNY and CDR2 SVGAGI (reference sequence). Trimming shortened V by 7 bases and J by 5 bases, and 15 bases separated the two germline ends. This clone was recorded only once. The antigen is undetermined. Study-wide points: The authors later found HLA-associated TCR beta chains more clonally expanded than equally common others. It was approximately 150 TCR beta chains that were listed as cytomegalovirus-associated.

The PCR ran on 60 Vbeta and 13 Jbeta primers. The protocol was immunoSEQ multiplex PCR, while the TCRdb copy is restricted to in-frame clones and leaves out a portion. The sample carries some 200,000 clones, around four fifths recorded once. Specimen: PBMCs. The rearrangement links TRBV6-6 to TRBJ1-3; D not resolved. The sequence was collected from a female donor in good health and CMV-seronegative. CDR3 region: CASTYREERNTIYF. CDR3 sequence (DNA): TGTGCCAGCACGTACCGGGAAGAGAGAAACACCATATATTTT.